This entry is about one TCR beta chain. Antigen unknown. The data belong to a study of T cells in Graves' hyperthyroidism and ophthalmopathy. From germline, CDR1 is MNHEY and CDR2 SMNVEV (reference sequence). The germline V and J ends were trimmed by 7 bases and 12 bases, with 19 bases remaining between them. CDR3 length: 13 amino acids. Researchers amplified the TCR beta CDR3 regions from RNA transcripts. The TCR CDR3 was amplified in a first-round RT-PCR using the HTBI primer set. Each CDR3 protein gets one entry after TCRdb re-called the multiplex PCR reads with MiXCR. The sample includes approximately 620,000 distinct CDR3 sequences, roughly 15% of them seen just once. Each person with ophthalmopathy scored at least 3 on the Clinical Activity Score, reached NOSPECS grade 4 or higher, and had been ill under 3 months. Overall study findings and caveats: Model predictions of ophthalmopathy came a median 6.5 months before onset.

V usage is TRBV27 and J usage is TRBJ1-5; D call uncertain. The sequence derives from a woman aged 40 to 50 with Graves' ophthalmopathy. The sequenced material came from blood. Written as DNA, the CDR3 is TGTGCCAGCACCTCCGGTCGGGCCCGTCTCCAGCATTTT. Translated: CASTSGRARLQHF.